Listed here are 32 T cell receptor beta chains from one sample, sequenced in a study of cytomegalovirus exposure and HLA in healthy donors. PCR employed 60 Vbeta and 13 Jbeta primers. Produced via immunoSEQ multiplex PCR; TCRdb's table is partial and in-frame only. The table shows 140,000 to 150,000 clones, with over 80% occurring only once. Sequenced material: PBMCs. These receptors were collected from a male donor in good health and CMV-seronegative.

This clone was seen a few times. CDR3 in DNA: TGTGCCAGCAGCGAGGACTTGAACACTGAAGCTTTCTTT. It yields the protein CASSEDLNTEAFF. The chain recombines TRBV7-7 with TRBJ1-1; D is unclear. Trimming pared 5 bases from V and 0 bases from J, leaving 7 bases between. Germline V lookup: CDR1 SSHAT, CDR2 FNYEAQ (reference sequence). The CDR3 has 13 residues.

This sequence joins TRBV27 and TRBJ2-7; D not resolved. Trimming pared 4 bases from V and 6 bases from J, leaving 10 bases between. This CDR3 comprises 12 residues. Germline V gene lookup returns CDR1 MNHEY and CDR2 SMNVEV (reference sequence). CDR3 residues: CASSSGRVEQYF. The CDR3 DNA follows: TGTGCCAGCAGTTCCGGTCGGGTCGAGCAGTACTTC.

The rearrangement links TRBV5-1 to TRBJ2-2; maybe TRBD1 (5 bases). Trimming took 0 bases from V and 6 from J, leaving 9 bases between them. Germline CDR1 and CDR2: SGHRS and YFSETQ. The CDR3 has 14 amino acids. The CDR3 loop is CASSLGQGAGELFF. The CDR3 DNA follows: TGCGCCAGCAGCTTGGGTCAGGGTGCCGGGGAGCTGTTTTTT.

The V gene is TRBV6-6, the J gene TRBJ2-3; a possible D gene is TRBD1 (6 bases). V lost 0 bases and J 1 base, leaving 8 bases between the germline ends. Germline V gives CDR1 MNHNY, CDR2 SVGAGI (reference sequence). The CDR3 is made up of 15 amino acids. In DNA form, the CDR3 reads TGTGCCAGCAGTTACTCGTGGGGGCGCACAGATACGCAGTATTTT. It translates to CASSYSWGRTDTQYF.

This clone was seen only a few times. The rearrangement uses TRBV27 and TRBJ2-1, with 7 bases that match TRBD2. This CDR3 region has 17 residues. After removal of 3 bases from V and 7 bases from J, the junction contained 15 bases not matched to a gene. Germline assignment: CDR1 MNHEY and CDR2 SMNVEV (reference sequence). The CDR3 spells CASSLLFAFGRPNEQFF. CDR3 sequence (DNA): TGTGCCAGCAGTTTGTTATTTGCGTTCGGGAGGCCGAATGAGCAGTTCTTC.

V usage is TRBV29-1 and J usage is TRBJ2-7, with 9 bases identical to TRBD1. The CDR3 length is 12 residues. The germline CDR1 and CDR2 sequences are SQVTM and ANQGSEA. CDR3: CRPPGQGAEQYF. The CDR3 nucleotides read TGCAGGCCACCGGGACAGGGTGCCGAGCAGTACTTC.

The genes are TRBV30 and TRBJ1-1; perhaps TRBD1 as D (5 bases). The CDR3 covers 16 residues. Germline CDR1 and CDR2: GTSNPN and SVGIG (reference sequence). Trimming took off 3 bases at V and 3 bases at J, with 20 bases between the two ends. CDR3 loop: CAWSPWGGQADTEAFF. As DNA, the CDR3 is TGTGCCTGGAGCCCTTGGGGCGGCCAAGCTGACACTGAAGCTTTCTTT.

V gene TRBV6-1 combines with J gene TRBJ2-7; the D is unclear. Trimming removed 7 bases from V and 2 bases from J, with 18 bases in between. CDR3 size: 15 residues. The germline gives CDR1 MNHNS, CDR2 SASEGT. CDR3 in amino acids: CASKHPERATYEQYF. The CDR3 DNA sequence: TGTGCCAGCAAACACCCGGAGCGTGCTACCTACGAGCAGTACTTC.

The chain combines TRBV29-1 with TRBJ2-6; 10 nucleotides align to TRBD2. Germline V gene sequence: CDR1 SQVTM, CDR2 ANQGSEA. The junction had 7 bases not matched to a gene; V was cut back by 5 bases and J by 0 bases. CDR3 length: 17 amino acids. In DNA form, the CDR3 reads TGCAGCGTTACTGGGAGCGGGAGGGCCTCTGGGGCCAACGTCCTGACTTTC. Protein: CSVTGSGRASGANVLTF. The entire variable domain, with the rest obtained from reference TRBV29-1 and TRBJ2-6, is as follows: SAVISQKPSRDICQRGTSLTIQCQVDSQVTMMFWYRQQPGQSLTLIATANQGSEATYESGFVIDKFPISRPNLTFSTLTVSNMSPEDSSIYLCSVTGSGRASGANVLTFGAGSRLTVL.

A single count supports this clone. The chain employs TRBV7-6 and TRBJ2-1, with 11 bases fitting TRBD2. The CDR3 runs to 17 residues. Trimming at V came to 5 bases and at J to 0 bases, leaving 6 bases not matched to a gene. CDR1 SGHVS and CDR2 FNYEAQ come from the germline V gene. This CDR3 is CASSPLAGASSYNEQFF. CDR3 bases: TGTGCCAGCAGCCCACTAGCGGGGGCCAGCTCCTACAATGAGCAGTTCTTC.

This chain uses TRBV7-9 with TRBJ2-7; 7 positions agree with TRBD1. The ends lost 5 bases at V and 1 base at J; junction bases unmatched: 11. CDR3 size: 16 residues. Germline V gene data show CDR1 as SEHNR and CDR2 as FQNEAQ (reference sequence). The CDR3 loop reads CASSIRSETGSYEQYF. In DNA form, the CDR3 reads TGTGCCAGCAGCATCCGTTCTGAGACAGGGTCCTACGAGCAGTACTTC.

CDR3 amino acids: CASSPDRDHEQYF. The CDR3, as DNA: TGTGCCAGCAGCCCGGACAGGGACCACGAGCAGTACTTC. This rearrangement joins TRBV9 to TRBJ2-7, with TRBD1 matching 8 bases. J gave up 5 bases and V 4 bases, and 5 bases lay outside the gene matches. In germline, CDR1 is SGDLS, CDR2 YYNGEE. The CDR3 extends over 13 amino acids.

The chain combines TRBV19 with TRBJ1-5; tentative D call: TRBD1 (6 bases). The CDR3 length is 15 residues. With 3 bases removed from V and 1 base from J, the gap between germline ends came to 10 bases. Germline V CDR1 and CDR2: LNHDA, SQIVND (reference sequence). CDR3 nucleotides: TGTGCCAGTAGTATCTGGGGGCCAAGCAATCAGCCCCAGCATTTT. Translation gives CASSIWGPSNQPQHF.

This clone was found once. V usage is TRBV7-2 and J usage is TRBJ2-7, with a possible D match to TRBD2 (5 bases). V gave up 0 bases and J gave up 0 bases, with 15 bases separating them. The CDR3 sequence is 17 residues long. CDR1 SGHTA and CDR2 FQGNSA come from the germline V gene. The CDR3 nucleotides read TGTGCCAGCAGCTTAGCCGTGAGCGGAAGTTACTCCTACGAGCAGTACTTC. Translation: CASSLAVSGSYSYEQYF.

The chain recombines TRBV7-9 with TRBJ2-2, with D perhaps matching TRBD1 (6 bases). Trimming removed 4 bases at V and 4 bases at J, with 10 bases between. The CDR3 spans 14 residues. CDR1 is SEHNR, CDR2 FQNEAQ, per germline (reference sequence). In nucleotides, the CDR3 is TGTGCCAGCAGCTCGTACAGGGTCACCGGGGAGCTGTTTTTT. The encoded protein is CASSSYRVTGELFF.

This chain joins TRBV2 and TRBJ2-7; D possibly corresponds to TRBD1 (7 bases). CDR1 and CDR2 (germline): SNHLY, FYNNEI. The germline V and J ends were trimmed by 6 bases and 3 bases, with 15 bases remaining between them. CDR3 length: 14 residues. CDR3 region: CASRPRDSDYEQYF. In nucleotides, the CDR3 is TGTGCCAGCAGGCCGCGGGACAGCGACTACGAGCAGTACTTC.

J is TRBJ2-3 and V is TRBV2; 8 nucleotides agree with TRBD2. Trimming at V came to 3 bases and at J to 2 bases, leaving 7 bases not matched to a gene. Germline V gene sequence: CDR1 SNHLY, CDR2 FYNNEI. The length of the CDR3 is 16 residues. CDR3 in DNA: TGTGCCAGCAGTGAGACGGCGGGAGGCCTCACAGATACGCAGTATTTT. It specifies CASSETAGGLTDTQYF.

The chain has TRBV11-3 and TRBJ2-7; a possible D gene is TRBD2 (6 bases). Trimming shortened V by 5 bases and J by 6 bases, and 17 bases separated the two germline ends. The germline V gene encodes CDR1 SGHNT and CDR2 YENEEA. This CDR3 is 14 amino acids long. CDR3 in amino acids: CASSLAGGSGEQYF. The CDR3 nucleotides read TGTGCCAGCAGCCTTGCTGGGGGGTCAGGCGAGCAGTACTTC. The variable domain in full, with the rest retrieved from reference TRBV11-3 and TRBJ2-7, is EAGVVQSPRYKIIEKKQPVAFWCNPISGHNTLYWYLQNLGQGPELLIRYENEEAVDDSQLPKDRFSAERLKGVDSTLKIQPAELGDSAVYLCASSLAGGSGEQYFGPGTRLTVT.

This chain joins TRBV19 and TRBJ2-5, with 11 bases aligning to TRBD1. The J call is doubtful: the DNA matches TRBJ2-7 better. CDR1 is LNHDA and CDR2 is SQIVND in the germline V gene (reference sequence). The CDR3 has 14 amino acids. The CDR3 sequence is CASSPGQGGYEQYF. As DNA, the CDR3 is TGTGCCAGTAGTCCGGGACAGGGGGGCTACGAGCAGTACTTC.

This chain uses TRBV7-9 with TRBJ2-5; a weak D match, TRBD1 (6 bases). The germline gives CDR1 SEHNR, CDR2 FQNEAQ (reference sequence). This CDR3 contains 13 residues. V was shortened by 3 bases and J by 2 bases, with 7 bases between the two germline ends. The CDR3 loop reads CASSFDRQETQYF. In nucleotides, the CDR3 is TGTGCCAGCAGCTTTGACAGGCAAGAGACCCAGTACTTC.

This clone was seen just once. The chain recombines TRBV29-1 with TRBJ2-3; a weak D match, TRBD2 (6 bases). Germline V gives CDR1 SQVTM, CDR2 ANQGSEA. CDR3 length: 16 amino acids. V was clipped by 5 bases and J by 0 bases, with 18 bases between them. The CDR3 reads CSVRSWTTLSTDTQYF. The CDR3 DNA follows: TGCAGCGTTCGTTCCTGGACTACCCTTAGCACAGATACGCAGTATTTT.

This chain uses TRBV14 with TRBJ1-1; no definite D call. This CDR3 has 14 amino acids. The V end lost 0 bases, the J end lost 10 bases, and 15 bases lay between the germline ends. The V gene's germline CDR1 is SGHDN and CDR2 FVKESK. The CDR3 loop is CASSQDRRRGPAFF. The CDR3 DNA reads as TGTGCCAGCAGCCAAGATAGAAGACGAGGGCCAGCTTTCTTT.

This clone was detected only a few times. The chain combines TRBV6-1 with TRBJ1-2; 7 bases line up with TRBD1. V gave up 1 base and J gave up 2 bases; unmatched junction bases: 1. From germline, CDR1 is MNHNS and CDR2 SASEGT. This CDR3 has 14 residues. This CDR3 is CASSEEQGNYGYTF. The CDR3 DNA sequence: TGTGCCAGCAGTGAAGAACAGGGGAACTATGGCTACACCTTC.

The chain couples TRBV11-2 to TRBJ1-4; tentative D call: TRBD1 (6 bases). CDR1 and CDR2 (germline): SGHAT, FQNNGV. This CDR3 is 17 amino acids long. V was clipped by 2 bases and J by 6 bases, with 19 bases between them. The CDR3 DNA reads TGTGCCAGCAGCTTATTCGGAGACGGGGGGGGCGATGAAAAACTGTTTTTT. This translates into CASSLFGDGGGDEKLFF.

V usage is TRBV29-1 and J usage is TRBJ1-1; tentatively, D is TRBD1 (5 bases). V lost 8 bases, J lost 5 bases, and 12 bases lay in between. The CDR3 is 11 amino acids. CDR1 and CDR2 from the germline V gene are SQVTM and ANQGSEA. The CDR3 is CSTAGGTEAFF. The CDR3 DNA follows: TGCAGCACCGCGGGGGGGACTGAAGCTTTCTTT.

J is TRBJ2-7 and V is TRBV7-8, with D possibly matching TRBD2 (6 bases). CDR1 and CDR2 from the germline V gene are SGHVS and FQNEAQ. CDR3 size: 14 residues. The germline V and J ends were trimmed by 1 base and 3 bases, with 10 bases remaining between them. The CDR3 region has the DNA TGTGCCAGCAGCTTAGTTGGCGGGGACTACGAGCAGTACTTC. The encoded protein is CASSLVGGDYEQYF. The full variable domain, its missing parts supplied by reference TRBV7-8 and TRBJ2-7, is GAGVSQSPRYKVAKRGQDVALRCDPISGHVSLFWYQQALGQGPEFLTYFQNEAQLDKSGLPSDRFFAERPEGSVSTLKIQRTQQEDSAVYLCASSLVGGDYEQYFGPGTRLTVT.

The rearrangement uses TRBV28 and TRBJ2-3; D may be TRBD2 (6 bases). V was clipped by 5 bases and J by 0 bases, with 12 bases between them. The germline V gene has CDR1 MDHEN and CDR2 SYDVKM. The CDR3 has 15 amino acids. The CDR3 sequence: CASSELAPSTDTQYF. In nucleotides, the CDR3 is TGTGCCAGCAGTGAACTAGCCCCCAGCACAGATACGCAGTATTTT.

The chain has TRBV7-9 and TRBJ2-2; 7 bases are shared with TRBD1. Trimming removed 2 bases from V and 0 bases from J; junction bases left unmatched: 3. From germline, CDR1 is SEHNR and CDR2 FQNEAQ (reference sequence). The CDR3 has 16 amino acids. CDR3 loop: CASSLRQGSNTGELFF. Here the CDR3 DNA reads TGTGCCAGCAGCTTACGACAGGGATCGAACACCGGGGAGCTGTTTTTT.

This rearrangement joins TRBV6-5 to TRBJ1-4, with D unresolved. This CDR3 comprises 14 residues. The germline V and J ends were trimmed by 2 bases and 7 bases, with 11 bases remaining between them. Germline CDR1 reads MNHEY; CDR2 reads SVGAGI. CDR3 amino acids: CASSYVSGLEKLFF. In DNA, the CDR3 is TGTGCCAGCAGTTACGTGTCAGGCCTTGAAAAACTGTTTTTT.

This rearrangement joins TRBV6-1 to TRBJ1-3; possibly TRBD1 for D (6 bases). Germline lookup yields CDR1 MNHNS and CDR2 SASEGT. Between the trimmed V and J ends, which lost 6 bases and 1 base, there was a span of 7 bases. The CDR3 extends over 13 amino acids. For the CDR3, the DNA is TGTGCCAGCAGAAGGGGGTCTGGAAACACCATATATTTT. This translates into CASRRGSGNTIYF.

The chain uses TRBV7-3 and TRBJ2-3; 13 positions agree with TRBD2. Unmatched junction bases numbered 11, after V lost 5 bases and J lost 6 bases. CDR1 is SGHTA, CDR2 FQGTGA, per germline. The CDR3 consists of 17 residues. In DNA, the CDR3 is TGTGCCAGCAGCCCCTATAGGACTAGCGGGAGAGGGGATACGCAGTATTTT. Translation gives CASSPYRTSGRGDTQYF.

The rearrangement joins TRBV7-3 to TRBJ2-3; 8 bases map to TRBD1. The V gene's germline CDR1 is SGHTA and CDR2 FQGTGA. The CDR3 has 14 residues. The V and J ends lost 5 bases and 1 base, in that order; junction bases with no gene match: 2. The CDR3 DNA follows: TGTGCCAGCAGCCCGACAGGGGGCACAGATACGCAGTATTTT. Translated, it gives CASSPTGGTDTQYF.